Below, 31 T cell receptor beta chains from the same sample are listed, as sequenced in a study of T-cell reconstitution after alpha-beta-depleted transplantation in children. A library of TCRbeta sequences, prepared with unique molecular identifiers, was generated. TCRdb re-derived calls from the PCR reads in MiXCR, one entry per CDR3 protein. This sample has about 640,000 distinct CDR3 sequences, with roughly 17% found just once. Sequencing used PBMCs from the stem cell graft donor, obtained from the stem cell graft. All receptors come from a human donor who donated a stem cell graft to a child with acute myeloid leukemia.

This sequence joins TRBV6-2 or TRBV6-3 and TRBJ2-3; D possibly corresponds to TRBD2 (6 bases). Germline V gene lookup returns CDR1 MNHEY and CDR2 SVGEGT. This CDR3 comprises 14 residues. V lost 5 bases and J lost 5, with 14 bases in between. Written as DNA, the CDR3 is TGTGCCAGCAGTACCCCGTGGGGGGAAGATACGCAGTATTTT. As protein: CASSTPWGEDTQYF.

With respect to this clonotype: A clone one base away is much larger, so this may be a read error. The chain has TRBV5-1 and TRBJ2-1, with D perhaps being TRBD1 or TRBD2 (6 bases each). Per the germline V gene, CDR1 is SGHRS and CDR2 is YFSETQ. CDR3 size: 15 residues. CDR3 DNA: TGCGCCAGCAGCTTGGAGGGGGTGGACTACGATGAGCAGTTCTTC. This codes for CASSLEGVDYDEQFF.

The CDR3 spells CASSSRMLASDSGANVLTF. The DNA of the CDR3 is TGTGCCAGCAGCTCCCGGATGTTGGCCTCAGACTCTGGGGCCAACGTCCTGACTTTC. The gene calls are TRBV11-2 and TRBJ2-6; D is undetermined. Per germline, CDR1 SGHAT and CDR2 FQNNGV. Between the trimmed V and J ends, which lost 4 bases and 0 bases, there was a span of 19 bases. This CDR3 comprises 19 residues. Full variable domain (missing parts from reference TRBV11-2 and TRBJ2-6): EAGVAQSPRYKIIEKRQSVAFWCNPISGHATLYWYQQILGQGPKLLIQFQNNGVVDDSQLPKDRFSAERLKGVDSTLKIQPAKLEDSAVYLCASSSRMLASDSGANVLTFGAGSRLTVL.

V is TRBV28 and J is TRBJ2-3; the D is unclear. Trimming removed 3 bases from V and 0 bases from J, with 13 bases in between. There are 16 residues in the CDR3. Germline CDR1 and CDR2: MDHEN and SYDVKM. The CDR3 loop is CASSFRVLSSTDTQYF. Here the CDR3 DNA reads TGTGCCAGCAGTTTTAGAGTCCTTAGTAGCACAGATACGCAGTATTTT.

This clonotype was counted ten times or more. J is TRBJ1-1 and V is TRBV12-3 or TRBV12-4; D gene unclear. The CDR3 consists of 15 residues. V was shortened by 3 bases and J by 6 bases, with 17 bases between the two germline ends. The CDR3 reads CASSFGPGRSSEAFF. CDR3 DNA sequence: TGTGCCAGCAGTTTTGGGCCGGGGAGGTCGTCTGAAGCTTTCTTT.

This clonotype has at least ten counts. This chain connects TRBV20-1 to TRBJ2-3; TRBD2 agrees at 12 bases. Germline CDR1 reads DFQATT; CDR2 reads SNEGSKA (reference sequence). The CDR3 runs 15 residues. J gave up 7 bases and V 3 bases, and 8 bases lay outside the gene matches. CDR3 protein: CSARVTSGGRHTQYF. The CDR3, as DNA: TGCAGTGCTAGGGTGACTAGCGGGGGCAGACATACGCAGTATTTT.

This clonotype appeared many times. The rearrangement joins TRBV20-1 to TRBJ1-3, with 7 positions matching TRBD1. This CDR3 is built from 13 residues. Germline CDR1 reads DFQATT; CDR2 reads SNEGSKA (reference sequence). Trimming took 5 bases from V and 5 from J; bases not matched to a gene: 6. CDR3 residues: CSADRQGRNTIYF. In nucleotides, the CDR3 is TGCAGTGCTGACAGACAGGGCCGAAACACCATATATTTT.

This clonotype was seen only a few times. This chain uses TRBV7-9 with TRBJ2-1; 7 bases align to TRBD1. Looked up from germline, CDR1 is SEHNR and CDR2 is FQNEAQ (reference sequence). CDR3 size: 13 residues. Germline trimming cut 8 bases from V and 12 bases from J; bases unmatched to any gene: 13. The CDR3 DNA is TGTGCCAGCGGCTCCTGGGACAGCCTAGGGCAGTTCTTC. Its protein is CASGSWDSLGQFF.

This clonotype has a count of ten or more. The CDR3 region is CSVPGRINEKLFF. The CDR3 DNA follows: TGCAGTGTTCCGGGGCGGATCAATGAAAAACTGTTTTTT. The chain carries TRBV20-1 and TRBJ1-4, with D tentatively TRBD1 (5 bases). Germline CDR1 and CDR2: DFQATT and SNEGSKA (reference sequence). This CDR3 region has 13 residues. V gave up 7 bases and J gave up 5 bases, with 14 bases separating them.

Many counts were recorded for this clonotype. V is TRBV18 and J is TRBJ2-7, with D hard to call. CDR3 length: 12 amino acids. Germline CDR1 is KGHSH and CDR2 is LQKENI. Trimming pared 1 base from V and 3 bases from J, leaving 4 bases between. The CDR3 DNA follows: TGTGCCAGCTCACCACAAATCTACGAGCAGTACTTC. It is translated as CASSPQIYEQYF.

This clonotype was picked up a small number of times. The V call is TRBV20-1, the J call TRBJ1-5; D unresolved. The germline V and J ends were trimmed by 5 bases and 0 bases, with 23 bases remaining between them. The CDR3 has 18 amino acids. Germline V CDR1 and CDR2: DFQATT, SNEGSKA (reference sequence). The CDR3 nucleotides read TGCAGTGCTCCAAGGGCCCTAGGCCCCGTCGGTAGCAATCAGCCCCAGCATTTT. It codes for CSAPRALGPVGSNQPQHF.

At least ten counts were recorded for this clonotype. The chain combines TRBV29-1 with TRBJ2-7; 7 nucleotides match TRBD2. The V gene's germline CDR1 is SQVTM and CDR2 ANQGSEA. The CDR3 is 16 amino acids. After removal of 3 bases from V and 2 bases from J, the junction contained 13 bases not matched to a gene. CDR3 in amino acids: CSVELGGGAGPYEQYF. The CDR3 DNA reads TGCAGCGTTGAGCTGGGCGGGGGTGCCGGACCCTACGAGCAGTACTTC.

This clonotype was detected many times. This chain uses TRBV5-1 with TRBJ1-1, with 7 bases fitting TRBD1. Germline CDR1 SGHRS, CDR2 YFSETQ. V gave up 0 bases and J gave up 2 bases; unmatched junction bases: 7. The CDR3 has 16 amino acids. CDR3 in DNA: TGCGCCAGCAGCTTGGCACAGGGGATCGGTAACACTGAAGCTTTCTTT. Amino acid sequence: CASSLAQGIGNTEAFF.

This clonotype was detected many times. The chain uses TRBV27 and TRBJ2-1; 8 nucleotides line up with TRBD2. V was pared by 2 bases and J by 7 bases, with 7 bases of the junction left unmatched. The CDR3 consists of 15 residues. Germline values: CDR1 MNHEY, CDR2 SMNVEV (reference sequence). CDR3 region: CASSLRGGVRNEQFF. The CDR3 DNA follows: TGTGCCAGCAGTTTACGGGGGGGTGTTAGGAATGAGCAGTTCTTC.

This clonotype has ten or more counts. The chain has TRBV27 and TRBJ1-1; unclear D gene. The CDR3 is 13 residues long. Between the trimmed V and J ends, which lost 3 bases and 1 base, there was a span of 6 bases. Germline values: CDR1 MNHEY, CDR2 SMNVEV (reference sequence). Written as DNA, the CDR3 is TGTGCCAGCAGTTTCTACCCGAACACTGAAGCTTTCTTT. Translation: CASSFYPNTEAFF.

This clonotype was observed a few times. The rearrangement uses TRBV11-2 and TRBJ1-4; no reliable D call. V lost 0 bases to trimming and J lost 6 bases, with 8 bases between them. This CDR3 has 14 amino acids. The germline gives CDR1 SGHAT, CDR2 FQNNGV. DNA of the CDR3: TGTGCCAGCAGCTTAGATACGGGGTATGAAAAACTGTTTTTT. Its protein is CASSLDTGYEKLFF.

This clonotype was counted ten times or more. The rearrangement uses TRBV12-3 or TRBV12-4 and TRBJ2-1; D is undetermined. This CDR3 has 13 amino acids. Trimming removed 5 bases from V and 9 bases from J, with 14 bases in between. This CDR3 reads CASSPIPSLEQFF. The CDR3, as DNA: TGTGCCAGCAGTCCCATCCCGTCTCTTGAGCAGTTCTTC.

This clonotype was observed at least ten times. This chain joins TRBV7-9 and TRBJ1-2, with D possibly being TRBD1 (5 bases). Per germline, CDR1 SEHNR and CDR2 FQNEAQ (reference sequence). This CDR3 spans 15 amino acids. The V end lost 0 bases, the J end lost 5 bases, and 13 bases lay between the germline ends. This CDR3 reads CASSLALREGYGYTF. In DNA, the CDR3 is TGTGCCAGCAGCTTAGCCCTCAGGGAGGGGTATGGCTACACCTTC.

This clonotype has more than one count but fewer than ten. The rearrangement links TRBV4-3 to TRBJ1-2; TRBD1 matches 7 bases. V shed 0 bases, J shed 6 bases, and the junction held 16 bases outside the gene matches. CDR1 LGHNA and CDR2 YSLEER come from the germline V gene. The CDR3 loop spans 18 amino acids. CDR3 DNA: TGCGCCAGCAGCCAAGATCGGAGTTGGTTCAGGGGGAAGGATGGCTACACCTTC. Protein sequence: CASSQDRSWFRGKDGYTF.

To note about this clonotype: Being one base from a much bigger clone, this may be a read error. V and J are TRBV29-1 and TRBJ2-3; no clear D gene. The CDR3 is 15 residues long. V was cut by 0 bases and J by 1 base, with 11 bases left in between. Germline CDR1 SQVTM, CDR2 ANQGSEA. The CDR3 protein is CSVEDGSGCTDTQYF. Here the CDR3 DNA reads TGCAGCGTTGAAGATGGTTCAGGTTGCACAGATACGCAGTATTTT.

Notes on this clonotype: The junction differs from germline at one of its ends, possibly a read error. V and J are TRBV20-1 and TRBJ1-4; a weak D match, TRBD1 (5 bases). The CDR3 sequence is 13 residues long. Germline loops: CDR1 DFQATT, CDR2 SNEGSKA (reference sequence). The CDR3: CSARRGVNENLFF. The DNA for the CDR3 is TGCAGTGCTAGGCGAGGGGTGAATGAAAACCTGTTTTTT.

The table lists this clonotype with many counts. The chain employs TRBV20-1 and TRBJ1-1, with D possibly being TRBD1 (5 bases). CDR3 length equals 14 residues. From germline, CDR1 is DFQATT and CDR2 SNEGSKA (reference sequence). Trimming took off 3 bases at V and 1 base at J, with 12 bases between the two ends. The CDR3 region has the DNA TGCAGTGCTAGTTGGGGGGTTGCGAACACTGAAGCTTTCTTT. Translating gives CSASWGVANTEAFF.

Ten or more counts support this clonotype. The V call is TRBV5-1, the J call TRBJ2-1; weak D call: TRBD1 (6 bases). Germline lookup yields CDR1 SGHRS and CDR2 YFSETQ. The CDR3 has 11 amino acids. V was cut by 3 bases and J by 10 bases, with 8 bases left in between. CDR3 DNA: TGCGCCAGCAGCTGGGGGCGGGAGCAGTTCTTC. It encodes CASSWGREQFF.

This chain joins TRBV24-1 and TRBJ1-5; D possibly corresponds to TRBD1 (5 bases). Germline assignment: CDR1 KGHDR and CDR2 SFDVKD. The ends were cut back, 3 bases at V and 1 base at J, with 9 bases in the middle. The CDR3 extends over 15 amino acids. The CDR3 sequence is CATSDVRDSNQPQHF. The CDR3 DNA reads as TGTGCCACCAGTGATGTCCGGGACAGCAATCAGCCCCAGCATTTT.

The chain couples TRBV27 to TRBJ1-5; 7 bases fit TRBD1. This CDR3 is built from 18 residues. The V gene's germline CDR1 is MNHEY and CDR2 SMNVEV (reference sequence). Trimming took 5 bases from V and 0 from J; bases not matched to a gene: 13. DNA for the CDR3: TGTGCCAGCAGTCCCGGTTGGGGACAGATCTATAGCAATCAGCCCCAGCATTTT. Protein product: CASSPGWGQIYSNQPQHF.

This clonotype was observed at least ten times. Here the CDR3 omits its conserved ending phenylalanine or tryptophan, so a read error is the likely source. It is unclear where the CDR3 begins or ends on the DNA, so no DNA is shown, and the CDR3 is as TCRdb lists it. The chain uses TRBV6-1 and TRBJ1-1; TRBD1 is taken as the D call from the table, unchecked against the DNA. The CDR3 length is 12 residues, termini included. Germline CDR1 reads MNHNS; CDR2 reads SASEGT. CDR3 region: CASSETRYGTSI.

The table lists this clonotype with many counts. The chain employs TRBV27 and TRBJ1-5; D possibly corresponds to TRBD1 (5 bases). The germline CDR1 and CDR2 sequences are MNHEY and SMNVEV (reference sequence). The ends were cut back, 4 bases at V and 0 bases at J, with 13 bases in the middle. CDR3 length equals 16 residues. The CDR3 loop reads CASSSRGSGSNQPQHF. The CDR3 DNA reads TGTGCCAGCAGTTCGAGGGGATCCGGTAGCAATCAGCCCCAGCATTTT.

The chain has TRBV25-1 and TRBJ2-7; no firm D call. Trimming stripped 11 bases from V and 2 bases from J, with 16 bases between. Germline CDR1 is MGHDK and CDR2 is SYGVNS. The CDR3 is made up of 13 amino acids. The CDR3 DNA reads TGTGCCGCCGGATCCGGAGACACCTACGAGCAGTACTTC. It is translated as CAAGSGDTYEQYF.

This clonotype has a handful of counts. V is TRBV5-1 and J is TRBJ2-2; D gene uncertain. Germline values: CDR1 SGHRS, CDR2 YFSETQ. Trimming removed 1 base from V and 7 bases from J, with 11 bases in between. The length of the CDR3 is 14 residues. The CDR3 DNA is TGCGCCAGCAGCTTGAGTGTGGTGAGCGGGGAGCTGTTTTTT. Protein: CASSLSVVSGELFF.

The chain is built from TRBV20-1 and TRBJ2-3; no clear D. The CDR3 spans 13 residues. Looked up from germline, CDR1 is DFQATT and CDR2 is SNEGSKA (reference sequence). Trimming left V 3 bases short and J 5 bases short, with 12 bases between. DNA for the CDR3: TGCAGTGCTAGGGGCTCGGGCAGAGATACGCAGTATTTT. It is translated as CSARGSGRDTQYF.

This chain links TRBV6-5 with TRBJ1-5, with 8 nucleotides matching TRBD1. V lost 11 bases to trimming and J lost 2 bases; unmatched junction nucleotides: 11. The CDR3 consists of 15 residues. Germline V gene data show CDR1 as MNHEY and CDR2 as SVGAGI. Here the CDR3 DNA reads TGTGCCTCACACGTTGGACAGGGAGGCAATCAGCCCCAGCATTTT. Protein: CASHVGQGGNQPQHF.